Detailed here is one T cell receptor (beta chain). Antigen unknown. The sample belongs to a study of T cell responses to AZD1222 COVID-19 vaccine. Using immunoSEQ multiplex PCR, the repertoire was profiled, and TCRdb retains in-frame clones only, with some absent. The table includes more than 110,000 clones, roughly 92% detected once. The V and J ends lost 8 bases and 3 bases respectively, with 17 bases between them. The CDR3 loop spans 14 amino acids. Whole-study results and caveats: Recipients of AZD1222 seropositive at baseline numbered only five or six. Females made up more of the donors, who were largely white British, and clonal diversity may have come out too low. Mapped onto spike, vaccine-associated CD4 TCRs spanned it and were dominant at 160-218 and 743-854.

This specimen was peripheral blood, taken on day 0 of AZD1222 vaccination. The TCR comes from an adult in good health. The chain combines TRBV23-1 with TRBJ2-7; possibly TRBD1 for D (5 bases). TRBV23-1 is given ORF status, its function remaining uncertain. In nucleotides, the CDR3 is TGCGCCAGCGTCCTGTCAGGGAAGAGCTACGAGCAGTACTTC. Its translation: CASVLSGKSYEQYF.